The T cell receptor (beta chain) described here comes from a study of blood T cell repertoires in COVID-19. Looking at the study overall: Sites in the United States, Italy and Spain provided acute and convalescent COVID-19 samples. In each case, the material was cDNA or gDNA derived from T cells, B-cell-depleted T cells, or PBMCs.

In the authors' methods: Quantification of nucleated cells was approximated via reference gene primer amplification. The protocol was immunoSEQ multiplex PCR, while the TCRdb copy is restricted to in-frame clones and leaves out a portion. The DNA was the basis for D and trimming; V, J and clone size are from that table. The sample records about 98,000 clones, 84% being singletons. Between the trimmed V and J ends, which lost 4 bases and 3 bases, there was a span of 7 bases. Germline CDR1 and CDR2: GTSNPN and SVGIG (reference sequence). The CDR3 is 12 amino acids. The J gene is TRBJ1-3, the V gene TRBV30; possible D gene TRBD1, 6 bases. This receptor was obtained from a man in his forties with active or convalescent COVID-19. Sequenced sample: peripheral blood. CDR3: CAWKGDGNTIYF. The CDR3 coding sequence is TGTGCCTGGAAGGGGGATGGAAACACCATATATTTT.